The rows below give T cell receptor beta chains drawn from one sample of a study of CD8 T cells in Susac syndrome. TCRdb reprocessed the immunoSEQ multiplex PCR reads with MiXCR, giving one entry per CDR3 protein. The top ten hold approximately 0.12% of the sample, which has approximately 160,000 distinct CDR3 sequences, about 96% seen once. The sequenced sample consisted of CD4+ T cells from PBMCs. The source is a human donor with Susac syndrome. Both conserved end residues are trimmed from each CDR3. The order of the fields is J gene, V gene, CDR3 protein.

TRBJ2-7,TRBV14,ASSQDETRGGEQY
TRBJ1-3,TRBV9,ASSGGRVYSGNTIY
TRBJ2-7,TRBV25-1,ASSALAGMDYEQY
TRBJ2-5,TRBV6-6,ASSSYQQETQY
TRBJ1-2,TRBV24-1,ATTLGGDYGYT
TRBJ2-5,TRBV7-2,ASSLQAGQETQY
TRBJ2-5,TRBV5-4,ASSSKGPRETQY
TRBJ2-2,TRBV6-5,ASSYDRGRTGELF
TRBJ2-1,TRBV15,ATSRGVNNEQF
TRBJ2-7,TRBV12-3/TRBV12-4,ASSSRVYEQY
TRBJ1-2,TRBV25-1,ATQGVDGYT
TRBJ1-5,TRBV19,AQPGTEQLYQH
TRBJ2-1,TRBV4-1,ASSQGTSAIYNEQF
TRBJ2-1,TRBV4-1,ASSQDLGAGGNNEQF
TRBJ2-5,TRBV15,ATSRAGKETQY
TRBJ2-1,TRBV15,ATSRGQGAIDEQF
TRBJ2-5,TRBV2,ASSMDRAQETQY
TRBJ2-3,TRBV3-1,ASSPTVTSTDTQY
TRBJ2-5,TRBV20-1,SARPSGPRGETQY
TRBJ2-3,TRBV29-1,SVPRRGPTDTQY
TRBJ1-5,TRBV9,ASSVDPNQPQH
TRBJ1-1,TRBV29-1,SVRGQLTTEAF
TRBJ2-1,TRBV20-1,SAPGQGFDEQF
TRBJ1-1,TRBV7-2,ASSIQTGANTEAF
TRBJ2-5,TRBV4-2,ASSQGLAGRGQETQY
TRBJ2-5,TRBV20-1,SASHATAGGETQY
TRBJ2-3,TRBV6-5,ASSPDRGRTDTQY
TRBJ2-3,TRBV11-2,ASSYSIVMVQY
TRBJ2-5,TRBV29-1,SVSSVETQY
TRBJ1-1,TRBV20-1,SASSPRMNTEAF
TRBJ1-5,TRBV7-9,ASSSDRGQAPQH
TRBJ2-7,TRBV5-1,ASGPGGGSTQQY
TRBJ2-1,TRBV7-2,ASSREGVNEQF
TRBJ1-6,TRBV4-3,ASSHGDFGTLH
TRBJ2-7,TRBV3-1,ASSQGHEQY
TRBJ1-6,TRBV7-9,ASSLGSSYNSPLH
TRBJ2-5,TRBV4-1,ASSRATGVFQETQY
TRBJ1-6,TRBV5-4,ASSLGQQLVSPLH
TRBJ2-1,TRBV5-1,ASSLRLAGSSYNEQF
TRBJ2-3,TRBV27,ASSLSTSTDTQY
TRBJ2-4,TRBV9,ASSVGQGGGRAKNIQY
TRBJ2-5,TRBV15,ATSRAASGTDTTQY
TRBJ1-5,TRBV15,ATSPFRDRGQPQH